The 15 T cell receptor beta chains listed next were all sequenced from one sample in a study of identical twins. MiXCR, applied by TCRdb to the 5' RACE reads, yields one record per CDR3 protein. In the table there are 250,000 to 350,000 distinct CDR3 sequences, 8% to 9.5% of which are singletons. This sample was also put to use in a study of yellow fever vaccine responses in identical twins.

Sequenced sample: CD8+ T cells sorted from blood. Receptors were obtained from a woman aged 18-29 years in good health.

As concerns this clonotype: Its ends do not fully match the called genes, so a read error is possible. CDR3 loop: CTSSFPSPSGVWETQYF. The CDR3 region has the DNA TGTACCAGCAGTTTTCCTTCCCCTAGCGGGGTATGGGAGACCCAGTACTTC. This rearrangement joins TRBV12-3 or TRBV12-4 to TRBJ2-5; 9 bases map to TRBD2. The CDR3 totals 17 residues.

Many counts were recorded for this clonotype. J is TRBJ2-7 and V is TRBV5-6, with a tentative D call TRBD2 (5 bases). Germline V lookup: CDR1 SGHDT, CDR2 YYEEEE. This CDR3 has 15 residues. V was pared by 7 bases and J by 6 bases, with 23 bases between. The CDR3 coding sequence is TGTGCCAGCCTGAGCGGTGCTAGGAGAGGGCTCGAGCAGTACTTC. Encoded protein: CASLSGARRGLEQYF.

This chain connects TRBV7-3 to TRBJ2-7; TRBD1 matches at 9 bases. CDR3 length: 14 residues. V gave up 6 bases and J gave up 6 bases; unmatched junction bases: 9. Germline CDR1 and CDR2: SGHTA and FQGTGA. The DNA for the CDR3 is TGTGCCAGCAGTCCCGGACAGGGGAATTTCGAGCAGTACTTC. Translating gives CASSPGQGNFEQYF.

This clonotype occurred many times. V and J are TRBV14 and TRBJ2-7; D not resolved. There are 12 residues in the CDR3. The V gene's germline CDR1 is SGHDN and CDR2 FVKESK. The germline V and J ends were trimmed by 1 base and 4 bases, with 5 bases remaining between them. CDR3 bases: TGTGCCAGCAGCCAAGCATTATACGAGCAGTACTTC. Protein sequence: CASSQALYEQYF.

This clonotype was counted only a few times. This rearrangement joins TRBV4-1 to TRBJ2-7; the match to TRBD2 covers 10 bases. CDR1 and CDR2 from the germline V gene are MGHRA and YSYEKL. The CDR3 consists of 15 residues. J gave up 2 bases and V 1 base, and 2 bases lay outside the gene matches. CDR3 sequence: CASSQALAGAYEQYF. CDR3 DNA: TGCGCCAGCAGCCAAGCTCTAGCGGGAGCCTACGAGCAGTACTTC.

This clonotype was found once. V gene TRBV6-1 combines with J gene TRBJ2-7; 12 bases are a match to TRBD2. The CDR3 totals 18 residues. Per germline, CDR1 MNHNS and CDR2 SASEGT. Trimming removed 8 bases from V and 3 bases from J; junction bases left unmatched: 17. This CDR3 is CASQTASGGEAPLYEQYF. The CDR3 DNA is TGTGCCAGCCAAACGGCTAGCGGGGGGGAAGCACCCCTCTACGAGCAGTACTTC.

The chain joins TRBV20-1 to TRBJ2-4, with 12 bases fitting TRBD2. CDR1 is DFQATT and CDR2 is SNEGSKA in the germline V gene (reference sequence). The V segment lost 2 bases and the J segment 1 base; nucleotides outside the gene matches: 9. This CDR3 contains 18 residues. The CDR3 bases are TGCAGTGCTAGACCTTTTACTAGCGGGGGGTTGGCCAAAAACATTCAGTACTTC. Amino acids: CSARPFTSGGLAKNIQYF.

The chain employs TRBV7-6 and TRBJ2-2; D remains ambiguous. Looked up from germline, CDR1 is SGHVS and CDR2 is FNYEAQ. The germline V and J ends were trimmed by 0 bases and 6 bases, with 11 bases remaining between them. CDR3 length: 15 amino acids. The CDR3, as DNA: TGTGCCAGCAGCTTAGCGGACCCGTGGGCCGGGGAGCTGTTTTTT. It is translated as CASSLADPWAGELFF.

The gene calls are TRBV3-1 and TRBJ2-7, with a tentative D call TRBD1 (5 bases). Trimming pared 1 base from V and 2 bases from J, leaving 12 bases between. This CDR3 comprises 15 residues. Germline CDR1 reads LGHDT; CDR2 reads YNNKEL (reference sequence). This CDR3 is CASSQAALGAYEQYF. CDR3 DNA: TGTGCCAGCAGCCAAGCGGCCTTAGGGGCCTACGAGCAGTACTTC.

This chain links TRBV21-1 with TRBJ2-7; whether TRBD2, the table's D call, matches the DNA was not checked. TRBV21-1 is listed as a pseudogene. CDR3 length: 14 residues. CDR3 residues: CASSTSGLASEQYF. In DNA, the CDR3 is TGTGCCAGCAGCACCTCGGGACTAGCTTCCGAGCAGTACTTC.

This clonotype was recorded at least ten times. CDR3 amino acids: CASSDSGGANEQFF. The CDR3 bases are TGTGCCAGCAGTGACAGCGGGGGGGCCAATGAGCAGTTCTTC. The chain joins TRBV6-4 to TRBJ2-1; 10 nucleotides align to TRBD2. Germline lookup yields CDR1 MRHNA and CDR2 SNTAGT. CDR3 size: 14 residues. V dropped 2 bases and J dropped 6; count of bases not matched to a gene: 1.

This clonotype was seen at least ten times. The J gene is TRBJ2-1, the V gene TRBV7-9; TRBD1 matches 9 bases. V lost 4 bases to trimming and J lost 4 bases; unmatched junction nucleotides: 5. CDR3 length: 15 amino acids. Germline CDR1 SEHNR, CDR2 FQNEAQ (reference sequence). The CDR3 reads CASSSPGQGYNEQFF. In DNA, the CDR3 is TGTGCCAGCAGCTCTCCGGGACAGGGATACAATGAGCAGTTCTTC.

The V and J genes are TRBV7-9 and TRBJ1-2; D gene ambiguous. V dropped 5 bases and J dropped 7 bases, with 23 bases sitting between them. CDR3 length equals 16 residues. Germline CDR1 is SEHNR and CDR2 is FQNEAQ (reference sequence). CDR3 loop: CASSPPNRLSYGGYTF. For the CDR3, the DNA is TGTGCCAGCAGCCCCCCGAACCGCCTCTCTTACGGTGGCTACACCTTC.

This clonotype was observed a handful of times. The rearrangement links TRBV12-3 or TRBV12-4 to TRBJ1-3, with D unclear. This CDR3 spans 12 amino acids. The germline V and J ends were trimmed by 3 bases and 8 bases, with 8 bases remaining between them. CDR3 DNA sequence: TGTGCCAGCAGTTTGTTCGTGGACACCATATATTTT. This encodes CASSLFVDTIYF.

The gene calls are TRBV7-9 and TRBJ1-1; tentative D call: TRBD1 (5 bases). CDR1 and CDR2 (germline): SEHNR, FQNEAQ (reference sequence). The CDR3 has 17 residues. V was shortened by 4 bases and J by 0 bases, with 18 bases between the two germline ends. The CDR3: CASSSDSASILNTEAFF. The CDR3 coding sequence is TGTGCCAGCAGCTCCGACAGTGCTAGTATCCTGAACACTGAAGCTTTCTTT. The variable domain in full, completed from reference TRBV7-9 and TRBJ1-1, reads DTGVSQNPRHKITKRGQNVTFRCDPISEHNRLYWYRQTLGQGPEFLTYFQNEAQLEKSRLLSDRFSAERPKGSFSTLEIQRTEQGDSAMYLCASSSDSASILNTEAFFGQGTRLTVV.